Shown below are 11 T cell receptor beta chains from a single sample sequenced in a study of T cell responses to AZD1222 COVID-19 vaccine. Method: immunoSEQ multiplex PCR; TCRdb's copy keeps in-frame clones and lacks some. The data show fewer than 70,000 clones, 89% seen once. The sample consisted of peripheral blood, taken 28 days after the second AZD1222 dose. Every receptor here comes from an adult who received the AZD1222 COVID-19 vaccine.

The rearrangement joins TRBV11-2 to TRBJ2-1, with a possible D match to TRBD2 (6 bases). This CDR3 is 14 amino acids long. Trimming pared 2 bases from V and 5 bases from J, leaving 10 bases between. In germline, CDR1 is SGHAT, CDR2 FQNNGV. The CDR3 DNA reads TGTGCCAGCAGCTTAACGTCTAGCGACAATGAGCAGTTCTTC. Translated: CASSLTSSDNEQFF.

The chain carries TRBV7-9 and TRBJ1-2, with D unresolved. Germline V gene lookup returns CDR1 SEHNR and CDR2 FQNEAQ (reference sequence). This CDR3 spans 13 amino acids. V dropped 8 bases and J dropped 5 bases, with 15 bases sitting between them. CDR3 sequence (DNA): TGTGCCAGCTCCCCCCGGGTAGGATATGGCTACACCTTC. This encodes CASSPRVGYGYTF.

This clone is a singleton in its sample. CDR3 protein: CASRQGDQPQHF. CDR3 DNA sequence: TGTGCCAGCAGGCAGGGAGATCAGCCCCAGCATTTT. The chain carries TRBV6-5 and TRBJ1-5, with a tentative D call TRBD1 (5 bases). The CDR3 loop spans 12 amino acids. The V gene's germline CDR1 is MNHEY and CDR2 SVGAGI. The V end lost 6 bases, the J end lost 5 bases, and 8 bases lay between the germline ends.

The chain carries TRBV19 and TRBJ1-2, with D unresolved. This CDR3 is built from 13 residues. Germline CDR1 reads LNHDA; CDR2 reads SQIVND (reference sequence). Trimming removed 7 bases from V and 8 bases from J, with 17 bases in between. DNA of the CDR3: TGTGCCAGTAACCGTAGTGGGCGACGGGGCTACACCTTC. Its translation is CASNRSGRRGYTF.

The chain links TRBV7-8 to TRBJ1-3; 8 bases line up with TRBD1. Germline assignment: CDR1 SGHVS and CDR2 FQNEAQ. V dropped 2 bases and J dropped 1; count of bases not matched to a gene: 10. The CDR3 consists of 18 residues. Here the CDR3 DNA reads TGTGCCAGCAGCTTAAATGCGCCAGGGGGCATATCTGGAAACACCATATATTTT. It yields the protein CASSLNAPGGISGNTIYF.

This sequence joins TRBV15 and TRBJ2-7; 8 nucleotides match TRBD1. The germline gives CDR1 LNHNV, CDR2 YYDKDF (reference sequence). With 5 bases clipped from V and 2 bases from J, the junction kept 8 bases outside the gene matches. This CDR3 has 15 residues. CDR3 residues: CATSQDRGAPYEQYF. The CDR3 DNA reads TGTGCCACCAGCCAAGACAGGGGTGCCCCCTACGAGCAGTACTTC.

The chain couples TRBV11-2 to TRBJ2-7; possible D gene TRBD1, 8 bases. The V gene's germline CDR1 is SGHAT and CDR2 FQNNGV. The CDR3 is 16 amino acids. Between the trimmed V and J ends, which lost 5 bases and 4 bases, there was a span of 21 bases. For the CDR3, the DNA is TGTGCCAGCAGCCCGGGGGGAGGGACAGGCCCATACGAGCAGTACTTC. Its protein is CASSPGGGTGPYEQYF.

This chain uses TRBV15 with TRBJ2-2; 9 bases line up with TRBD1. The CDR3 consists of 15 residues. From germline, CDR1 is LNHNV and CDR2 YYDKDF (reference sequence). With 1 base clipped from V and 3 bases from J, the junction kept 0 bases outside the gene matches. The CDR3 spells CATSRGQGDTGELFF. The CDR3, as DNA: TGTGCCACCAGCAGAGGACAGGGGGACACCGGGGAGCTGTTTTTT.

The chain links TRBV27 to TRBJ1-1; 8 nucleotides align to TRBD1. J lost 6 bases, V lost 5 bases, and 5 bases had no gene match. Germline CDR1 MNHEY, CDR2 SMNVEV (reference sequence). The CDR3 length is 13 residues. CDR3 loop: CASSARGRAEAFF. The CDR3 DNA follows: TGTGCCAGCAGTGCCAGGGGGCGGGCTGAAGCTTTCTTT.

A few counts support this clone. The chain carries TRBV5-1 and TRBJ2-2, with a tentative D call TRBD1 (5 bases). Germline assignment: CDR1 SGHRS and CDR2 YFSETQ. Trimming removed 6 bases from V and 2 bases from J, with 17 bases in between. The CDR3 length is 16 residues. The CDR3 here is CASKPSRVINTGELFF. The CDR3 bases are TGCGCCAGCAAACCCTCCAGGGTAATCAACACCGGGGAGCTGTTTTTT. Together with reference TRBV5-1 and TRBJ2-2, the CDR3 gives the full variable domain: KAGVTQTPRYLIKTRGQQVTLSCSPISGHRSVSWYQQTPGQGLQFLFEYFSETQRNKGNFPGRFSGRQFSNSRSEMNVSTLELGDSALYLCASKPSRVINTGELFFGEGSRLTVL.

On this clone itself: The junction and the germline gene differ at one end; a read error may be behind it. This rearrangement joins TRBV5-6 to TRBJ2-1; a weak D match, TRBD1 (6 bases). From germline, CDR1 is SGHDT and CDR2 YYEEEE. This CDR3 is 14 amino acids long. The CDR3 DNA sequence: TGTGCCAGCACCTTGTGGGGGCCGGACAATGAGCAGTTCTTC. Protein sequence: CASTLWGPDNEQFF.